The clone carrying this TCR beta chain was seen more than once but under ten times. Its target is not known. This entry belongs to a study of quantifying T cell responses using KT2 cells. Across the whole study: TCR alpha and beta constant-region primers primed reverse transcription of RNA. Study findings and constraints: Even the lowest spike-in, about one KT2 cell per 100,000 PBMC, yielded detectable KT2 sequences.

The cDNA 3' end received a ligated oligonucleotide with a UMI. An equimolar mix of RC1.1 and RC1.2 primed the beta chain across TRBC1 and TRBC2. Separate processing of TCR alpha and beta chains began at the second PCR. TCRdb re-analysed the UMI-ligation and nested PCR reads in MiXCR, keeping a single row per CDR3 protein. The sample contains 45,000 to 65,000 distinct CDR3 sequences, around an eighth of which appear only once. Known numbers of the T cell clone KT2 were added to PBMC. The specimen was PBMCs spiked with cells of the T cell clone KT2. This TCR was recovered from a human donor.

The CDR3: CASSLLGAEAFF. CDR3 bases: TGTGCCAGCAGTTTACTAGGGGCCGAAGCTTTCTTT. The rearrangement links TRBV27 to TRBJ1-1, with D perhaps matching TRBD1 (5 bases). Per germline, CDR1 MNHEY and CDR2 SMNVEV (reference sequence). The ends were cut back, 2 bases at V and 8 bases at J, with 9 bases in the middle. This CDR3 comprises 12 residues.